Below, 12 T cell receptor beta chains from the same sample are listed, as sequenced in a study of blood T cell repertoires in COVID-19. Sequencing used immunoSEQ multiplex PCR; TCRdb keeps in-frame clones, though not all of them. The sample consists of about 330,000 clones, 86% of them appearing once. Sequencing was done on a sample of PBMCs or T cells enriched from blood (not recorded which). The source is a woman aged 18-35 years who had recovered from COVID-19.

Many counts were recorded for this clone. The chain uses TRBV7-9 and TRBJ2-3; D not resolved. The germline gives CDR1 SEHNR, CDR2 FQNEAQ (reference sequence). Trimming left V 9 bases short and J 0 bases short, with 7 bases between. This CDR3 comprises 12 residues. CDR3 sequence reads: CASQTSTDTQYF. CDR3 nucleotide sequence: TGTGCCAGTCAGACTAGCACAGATACGCAGTATTTT.

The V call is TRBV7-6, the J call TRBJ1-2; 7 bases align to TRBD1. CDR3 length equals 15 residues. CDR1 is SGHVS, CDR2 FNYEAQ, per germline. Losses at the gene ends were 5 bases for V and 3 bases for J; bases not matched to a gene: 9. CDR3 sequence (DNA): TGTGCCAGCAGCCCCGGGACAGCCGGGGACTATGGCTACACCTTC. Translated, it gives CASSPGTAGDYGYTF.

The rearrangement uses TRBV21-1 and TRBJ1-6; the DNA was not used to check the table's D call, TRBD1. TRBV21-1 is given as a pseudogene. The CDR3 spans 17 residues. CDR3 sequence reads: CARPETGEKGYNSPLHF. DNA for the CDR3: TGTGCCAGACCTGAGACAGGTGAGAAAGGTTATAATTCACCCCTCCACTTT.

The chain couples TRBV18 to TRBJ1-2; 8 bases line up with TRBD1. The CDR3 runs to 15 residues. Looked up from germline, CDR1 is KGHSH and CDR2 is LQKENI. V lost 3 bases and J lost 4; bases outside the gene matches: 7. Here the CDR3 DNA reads TGTGCCAGCTCACCGTCGGACAGGGCCCTCTATGGCTACACCTTC. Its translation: CASSPSDRALYGYTF.

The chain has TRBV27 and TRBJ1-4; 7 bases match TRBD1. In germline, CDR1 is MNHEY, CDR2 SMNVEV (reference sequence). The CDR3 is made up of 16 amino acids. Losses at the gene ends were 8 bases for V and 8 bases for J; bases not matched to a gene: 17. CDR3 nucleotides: TGTGCCAGCGGTTACGTTCATGACAGGGAACCCGAAAAACTGTTTTTT. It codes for CASGYVHDREPEKLFF. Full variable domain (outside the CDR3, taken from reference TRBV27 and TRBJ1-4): EAQVTQNPRYLITVTGKKLTVTCSQNMNHEYMSWYRQDPGLGLRQIYYSMNVEVTDKGDVPEGYKVSRKEKRNFPLILESPSPNQTSLYFCASGYVHDREPEKLFFGSGTQLSVL.

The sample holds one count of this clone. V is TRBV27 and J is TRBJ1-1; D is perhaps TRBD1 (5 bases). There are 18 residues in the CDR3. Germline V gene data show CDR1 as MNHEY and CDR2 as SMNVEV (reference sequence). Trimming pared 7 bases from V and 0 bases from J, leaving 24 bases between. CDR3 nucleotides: TGTGCCAGCATTCTCGGTAAGTTAGGGGCTATAATGAACACTGAAGCTTTCTTT. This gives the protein CASILGKLGAIMNTEAFF.

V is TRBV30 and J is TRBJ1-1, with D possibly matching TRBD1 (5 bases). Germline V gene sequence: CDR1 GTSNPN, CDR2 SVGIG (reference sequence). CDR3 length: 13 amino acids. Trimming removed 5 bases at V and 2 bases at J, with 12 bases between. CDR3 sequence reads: CAWGRQTNTEAFF. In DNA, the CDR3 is TGTGCCTGGGGGAGACAGACAAACACTGAAGCTTTCTTT.

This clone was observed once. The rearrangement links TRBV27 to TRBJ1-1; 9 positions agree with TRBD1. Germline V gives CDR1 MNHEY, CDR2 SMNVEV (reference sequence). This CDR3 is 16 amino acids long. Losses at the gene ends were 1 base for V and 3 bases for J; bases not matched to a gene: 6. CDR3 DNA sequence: TGTGCCAGCAGTTTATTGGGCGGGACAGGGTACACTGAAGCTTTCTTT. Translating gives CASSLLGGTGYTEAFF.

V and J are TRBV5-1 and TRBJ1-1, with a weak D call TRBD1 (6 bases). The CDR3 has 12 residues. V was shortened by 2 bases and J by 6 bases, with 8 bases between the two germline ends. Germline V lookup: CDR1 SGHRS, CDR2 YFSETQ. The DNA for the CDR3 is TGCGCCAGCAGCTTTGAGGGGGCTGAAGCTTTCTTT. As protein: CASSFEGAEAFF.

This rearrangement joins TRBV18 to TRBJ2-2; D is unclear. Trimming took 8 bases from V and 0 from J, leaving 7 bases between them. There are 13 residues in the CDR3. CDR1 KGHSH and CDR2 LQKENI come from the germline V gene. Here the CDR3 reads CASQGANTGELFF. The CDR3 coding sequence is TGTGCCAGCCAAGGAGCGAACACCGGGGAGCTGTTTTTT.

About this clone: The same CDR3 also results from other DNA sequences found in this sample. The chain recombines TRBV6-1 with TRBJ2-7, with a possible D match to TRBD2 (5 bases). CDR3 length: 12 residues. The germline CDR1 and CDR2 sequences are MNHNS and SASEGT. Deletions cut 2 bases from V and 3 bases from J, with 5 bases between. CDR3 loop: CASSERGYEQYF. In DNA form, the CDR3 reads TGTGCCAGCAGTGAACGGGGCTACGAGCAGTACTTC.

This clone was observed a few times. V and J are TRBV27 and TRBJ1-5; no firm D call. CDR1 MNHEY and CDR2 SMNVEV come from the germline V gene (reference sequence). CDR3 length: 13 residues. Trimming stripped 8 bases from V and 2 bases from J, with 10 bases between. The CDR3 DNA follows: TGTGCCAGCCCGAATACTTGCAATCAGCCCCAGCATTTT. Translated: CASPNTCNQPQHF.